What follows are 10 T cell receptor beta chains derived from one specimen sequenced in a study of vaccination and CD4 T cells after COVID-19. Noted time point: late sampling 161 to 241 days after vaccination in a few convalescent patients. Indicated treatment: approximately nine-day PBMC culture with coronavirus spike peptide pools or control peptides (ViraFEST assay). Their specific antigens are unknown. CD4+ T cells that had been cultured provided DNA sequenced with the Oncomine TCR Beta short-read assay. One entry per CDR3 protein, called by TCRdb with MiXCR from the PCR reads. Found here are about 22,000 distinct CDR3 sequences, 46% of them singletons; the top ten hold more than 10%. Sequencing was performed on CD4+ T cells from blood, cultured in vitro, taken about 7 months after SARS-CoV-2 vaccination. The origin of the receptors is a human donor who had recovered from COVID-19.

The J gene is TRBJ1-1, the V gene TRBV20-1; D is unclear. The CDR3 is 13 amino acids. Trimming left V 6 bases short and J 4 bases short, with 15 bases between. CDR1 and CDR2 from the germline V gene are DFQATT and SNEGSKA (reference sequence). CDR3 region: CSASPVVSTEAFF. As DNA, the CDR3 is TGCAGTGCGAGCCCCGTTGTGAGCACTGAAGCTTTCTTT.

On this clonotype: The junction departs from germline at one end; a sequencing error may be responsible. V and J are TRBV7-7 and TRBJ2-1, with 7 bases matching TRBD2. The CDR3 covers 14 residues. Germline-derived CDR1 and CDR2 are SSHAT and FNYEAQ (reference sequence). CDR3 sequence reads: CASSPIIGGSEQFF. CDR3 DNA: TGTGCTAGCAGCCCTATCATCGGCGGGAGTGAGCAGTTCTTC.

The CDR3, as DNA: TGTGCCAGCGGGACACGCAACACCGGGGAGCTGTTTTTT. Amino acid sequence: CASGTRNTGELFF. The V call is TRBV28, the J call TRBJ2-2, with D perhaps TRBD1 (6 bases). This CDR3 spans 13 amino acids. Per the germline V gene, CDR1 is MDHEN and CDR2 is SYDVKM. Between the trimmed V and J ends, which lost 8 bases and 2 bases, there was a span of 9 bases.

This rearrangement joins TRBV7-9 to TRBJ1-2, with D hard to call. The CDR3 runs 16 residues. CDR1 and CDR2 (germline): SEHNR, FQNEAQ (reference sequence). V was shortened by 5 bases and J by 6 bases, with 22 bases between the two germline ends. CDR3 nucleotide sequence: TGTGCCAGCAGCCTTCTCGCGGGAGGGATGGGGAATGGCTACACCTTC. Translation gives CASSLLAGGMGNGYTF.

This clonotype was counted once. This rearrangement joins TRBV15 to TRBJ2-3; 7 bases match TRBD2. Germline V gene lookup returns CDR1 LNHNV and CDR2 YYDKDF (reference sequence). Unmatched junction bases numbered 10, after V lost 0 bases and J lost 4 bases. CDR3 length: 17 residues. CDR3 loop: CATSRDAAGTKADTQYF. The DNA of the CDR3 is TGTGCCACCAGCAGAGATGCTGCCGGGACTAAGGCAGATACGCAGTATTTT.

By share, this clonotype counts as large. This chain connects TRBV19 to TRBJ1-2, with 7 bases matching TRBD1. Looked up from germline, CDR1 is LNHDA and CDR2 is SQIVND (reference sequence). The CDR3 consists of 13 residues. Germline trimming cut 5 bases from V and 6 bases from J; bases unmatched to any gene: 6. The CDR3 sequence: CASSANRGHGYTF. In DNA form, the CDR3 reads TGTGCCAGTAGTGCCAACAGGGGTCATGGCTACACCTTC.

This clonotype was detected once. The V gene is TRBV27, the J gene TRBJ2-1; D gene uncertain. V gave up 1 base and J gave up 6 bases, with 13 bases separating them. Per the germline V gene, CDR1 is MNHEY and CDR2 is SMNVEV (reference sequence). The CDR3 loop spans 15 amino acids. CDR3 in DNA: TGTGCCAGCAGTTTATTCCCCCCGAGGACCAATGAGCAGTTCTTC. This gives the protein CASSLFPPRTNEQFF.

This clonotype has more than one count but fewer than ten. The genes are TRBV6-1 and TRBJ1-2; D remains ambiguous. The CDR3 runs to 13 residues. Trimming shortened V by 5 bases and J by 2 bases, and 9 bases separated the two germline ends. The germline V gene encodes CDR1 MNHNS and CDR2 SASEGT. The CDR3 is CASSPRWNYGYTF. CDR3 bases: TGTGCCAGCAGTCCCAGATGGAACTATGGCTACACCTTC.

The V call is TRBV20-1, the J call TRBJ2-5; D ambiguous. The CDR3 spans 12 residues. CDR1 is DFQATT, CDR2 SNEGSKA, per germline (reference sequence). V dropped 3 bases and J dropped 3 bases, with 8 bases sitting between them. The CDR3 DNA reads TGCAGTGCTAGTGTAACAGAAGAGACCCAGTACTTC. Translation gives CSASVTEETQYF.

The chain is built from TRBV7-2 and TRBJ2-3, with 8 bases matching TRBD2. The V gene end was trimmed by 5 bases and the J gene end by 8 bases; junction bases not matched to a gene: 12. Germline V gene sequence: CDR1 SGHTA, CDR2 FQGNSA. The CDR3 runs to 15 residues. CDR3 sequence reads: CASSRKAGAHFTQYF. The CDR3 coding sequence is TGTGCCAGCAGCCGAAAAGCGGGGGCCCACTTTACGCAGTATTTT.